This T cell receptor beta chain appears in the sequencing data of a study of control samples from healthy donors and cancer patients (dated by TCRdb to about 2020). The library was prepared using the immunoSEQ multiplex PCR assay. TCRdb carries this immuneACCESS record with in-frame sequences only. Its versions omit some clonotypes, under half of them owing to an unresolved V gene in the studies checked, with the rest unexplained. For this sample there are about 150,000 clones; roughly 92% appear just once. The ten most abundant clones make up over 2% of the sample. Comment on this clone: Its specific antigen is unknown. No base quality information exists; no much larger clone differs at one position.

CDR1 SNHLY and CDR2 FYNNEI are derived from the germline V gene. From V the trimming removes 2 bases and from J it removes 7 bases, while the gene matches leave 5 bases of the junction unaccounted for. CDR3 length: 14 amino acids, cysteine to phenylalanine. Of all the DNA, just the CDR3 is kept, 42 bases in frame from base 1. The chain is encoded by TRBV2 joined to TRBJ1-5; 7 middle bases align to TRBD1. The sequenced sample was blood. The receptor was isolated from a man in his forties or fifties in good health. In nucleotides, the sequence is TGTGCCAGCAGTGAACAGGGGGTTGGACAGCCCCAGCATTTT. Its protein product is CASSEQGVGQPQHF.